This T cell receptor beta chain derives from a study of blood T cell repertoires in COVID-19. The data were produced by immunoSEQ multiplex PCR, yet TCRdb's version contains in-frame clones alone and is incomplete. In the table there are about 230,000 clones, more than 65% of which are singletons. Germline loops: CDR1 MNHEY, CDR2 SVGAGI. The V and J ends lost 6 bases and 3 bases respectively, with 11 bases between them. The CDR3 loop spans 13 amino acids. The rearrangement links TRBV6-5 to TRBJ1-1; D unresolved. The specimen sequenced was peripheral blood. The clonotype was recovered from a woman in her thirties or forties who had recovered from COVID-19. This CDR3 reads CASSRTRDTEAFF. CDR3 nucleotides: TGTGCCAGCAGCCGCACCCGGGACACTGAAGCTTTCTTT.